Presented here are 17 T cell receptor beta chains from one specimen sequenced in a study of blood T cells in healthy people across ages. A second PCR, run for about 7 to 11 cycles, used a sample-barcoded 5' primer plus a J-beta primer mix. TCRdb fed the 5' RACE reads into MiXCR, producing one record per CDR3 protein. The profile shows some 1.1 million distinct CDR3 sequences, roughly two fifths of them singletons. Material for sequencing was blood. The receptor source for this set is a man between 18 and 35 years old in good health.

This chain links TRBV20-1 with TRBJ1-1, with 8 bases identical to TRBD1. The CDR3 contains 14 residues. CDR1 and CDR2 from the germline V gene are DFQATT and SNEGSKA (reference sequence). Unmatched junction bases numbered 9, after V lost 1 base and J lost 8 bases. The CDR3 is CSARGPDRGWEAFF. The CDR3 DNA follows: TGCAGTGCTAGAGGCCCCGACAGGGGTTGGGAAGCTTTCTTT.

The rearrangement joins TRBV7-2 to TRBJ2-1, with 8 nucleotides matching TRBD1. V trimming: 2 bases; J trimming: 3 bases; junction bases outside the gene matches: 6. The CDR3 has 16 residues. Germline V gene lookup returns CDR1 SGHTA and CDR2 FQGNSA. CDR3 coding DNA: TGTGCCAGCAGCTTAAGGGGACAGGCATACTACAATGAGCAGTTCTTC. It yields the protein CASSLRGQAYYNEQFF.

This clonotype was counted a single time. The rearrangement links TRBV6-1 to TRBJ2-1; D possibly corresponds to TRBD1 (6 bases). Trimming took 6 bases from V and 13 from J, leaving 19 bases between them. In germline, CDR1 is MNHNS, CDR2 SASEGT. The CDR3 covers 13 residues. CDR3 sequence: CASRMDSQETQFF. The CDR3 DNA reads TGTGCCAGCAGAATGGACAGCCAAGAGACCCAGTTCTTC.

The chain links TRBV4-1 to TRBJ1-4; TRBD1 is a possible D gene (5 bases). Germline CDR1 reads MGHRA; CDR2 reads YSYEKL. Trimming left V 10 bases short and J 0 bases short, with 15 bases between. The CDR3 totals 15 residues. In nucleotides, the CDR3 is TGCGCCACCGCAGGGTCCCATGCAACTAATGAAAAACTGTTTTTT. Amino acid sequence: CATAGSHATNEKLFF.

V usage is TRBV6-5 and J usage is TRBJ2-5; D call uncertain. V lost 6 bases and J 0 bases, leaving 17 bases between the germline ends. The CDR3 length is 16 residues. Germline values: CDR1 MNHEY, CDR2 SVGAGI. Here the CDR3 reads CASSPLSAENQETQYF. Here the CDR3 DNA reads TGTGCCAGCAGCCCACTATCGGCGGAAAACCAAGAGACCCAGTACTTC.

This clonotype was counted ten times or more. This sequence joins TRBV29-1 and TRBJ2-5, with D maybe TRBD1 (5 bases). CDR1 and CDR2 (germline): SQVTM, ANQGSEA. CDR3 length: 13 residues. V dropped 6 bases and J dropped 1 base, with 12 bases sitting between them. CDR3 loop: CSVKHRIQETQYF. In DNA form, the CDR3 reads TGCAGCGTGAAACACAGGATCCAAGAGACCCAGTACTTC.

V gene TRBV25-1 combines with J gene TRBJ1-2, with 7 bases aligning to TRBD1. The CDR3 extends over 14 amino acids. Trimming cost V 4 bases and J 10 bases; bases outside gene matches: 12. Germline CDR1 and CDR2: MGHDK and SYGVNS. The CDR3 protein is CASSGVGRGTDYTF. The CDR3 coding sequence is TGTGCCAGCAGTGGAGTTGGCAGGGGGACGGACTACACCTTC.

This chain connects TRBV10-3 to TRBJ1-5, with a weak D call TRBD1 (5 bases). Trimming stripped 3 bases from V and 1 base from J, with 7 bases between. This CDR3 is built from 14 residues. Germline values: CDR1 ENHRY, CDR2 SYGVKD. The DNA of the CDR3 is TGTGCCATCAGTGAAGGGGCAAGCAATCAGCCCCAGCATTTT. This gives the protein CAISEGASNQPQHF.

This clonotype has a handful of counts. The rearrangement joins TRBV7-3 to TRBJ1-5; tentative D call: TRBD1 (6 bases). The germline gives CDR1 SGHTA, CDR2 FQGTGA. CDR3 length: 16 amino acids. V was cut by 4 bases and J by 0 bases, with 13 bases left in between. The DNA of the CDR3 is TGTGCCAGCAGCTCGCCACAGGGACATAGCAATCAGCCCCAGCATTTT. Amino acid sequence: CASSSPQGHSNQPQHF.

The table lists this clonotype with a few counts. The J gene is TRBJ2-3, the V gene TRBV29-1; no clear D gene. The ends were cut back, 7 bases at V and 5 bases at J, with 10 bases in the middle. Germline CDR1 and CDR2: SQVTM and ANQGSEA. The CDR3 runs to 11 residues. In DNA form, the CDR3 reads TGCAGCGGTGCTGGAGTAGATACGCAGTATTTT. This encodes CSGAGVDTQYF.

V gene TRBV12-3 or TRBV12-4 combines with J gene TRBJ2-3; D gene unclear. CDR3 size: 12 residues. V gave up 5 bases and J gave up 10 bases, with 13 bases separating them. CDR3 in amino acids: CASSLRADAQYF. The CDR3 nucleotides are TGTGCCAGCAGTCTCCGAGCCGATGCGCAGTATTTT.

V and J are TRBV3-1 and TRBJ2-7; maybe TRBD2 (5 bases). There are 13 residues in the CDR3. The ends were cut back, 6 bases at V and 9 bases at J, with 18 bases in the middle. Germline V lookup: CDR1 LGHDT, CDR2 YNNKEL (reference sequence). The CDR3, as DNA: TGTGCCAGCAGAACGGGGAGTTCAAGAAGGCAGTACTTC. Translating it yields CASRTGSSRRQYF.

This clonotype was observed at least ten times. This chain's CDR3 is CASRRGQKETQYF. CDR3 nucleotides: TGTGCCAGCAGACGCGGACAGAAAGAGACCCAGTACTTC. The rearrangement joins TRBV12-3 or TRBV12-4 to TRBJ2-5, with D perhaps matching TRBD1 (6 bases). There are 13 residues in the CDR3. Trimming removed 6 bases from V and 3 bases from J, with 11 bases in between.

This chain links TRBV28 with TRBJ1-4; 7 nucleotides agree with TRBD1. J lost 7 bases, V lost 2 bases, and 4 bases had no gene match. CDR3 size: 14 residues. Germline V gene sequence: CDR1 MDHEN, CDR2 SYDVKM. CDR3 DNA sequence: TGTGCCAGCAGTTTAGACAGGGACGGTGAAAAACTGTTTTTT. Translating it yields CASSLDRDGEKLFF.

This chain uses TRBV6-5 with TRBJ2-5, with D possibly matching TRBD2 (6 bases). V shed 6 bases and J shed 5 bases, with 16 bases lying between them. The germline gives CDR1 MNHEY, CDR2 SVGAGI. The CDR3 spans 14 residues. The CDR3 DNA reads as TGTGCCAGCAGGGATACGGGACTGTATGAGACCCAGTACTTC. This codes for CASRDTGLYETQYF.

The genes are TRBV7-9 and TRBJ2-3; D ambiguous. V was cut by 7 bases and J by 2 bases, with 10 bases left in between. The germline gives CDR1 SEHNR, CDR2 FQNEAQ (reference sequence). This CDR3 has 13 residues. The CDR3 region is CASTPQITDTQYF. The CDR3 nucleotides read TGTGCCAGCACCCCACAGATCACAGATACGCAGTATTTT. Together with reference TRBV7-9 and TRBJ2-3, the CDR3 gives the full variable domain: DTGVSQNPRHKITKRGQNVTFRCDPISEHNRLYWYRQTLGQGPEFLTYFQNEAQLEKSRLLSDRFSAERPKGSFSTLEIQRTEQGDSAMYLCASTPQITDTQYFGPGTRLTVL.

A few counts support this clonotype. The chain carries TRBV6-6 and TRBJ1-2, with TRBD1 matching over 7 bases. This CDR3 region has 12 residues. Germline trimming cut 6 bases from V and 8 bases from J; bases unmatched to any gene: 6. CDR1 and CDR2 from the germline V gene are MNHNY and SVGAGI (reference sequence). The CDR3, as DNA: TGTGCCAGCAGACTGACAGGGAACGGCTACACCTTC. This gives the protein CASRLTGNGYTF.